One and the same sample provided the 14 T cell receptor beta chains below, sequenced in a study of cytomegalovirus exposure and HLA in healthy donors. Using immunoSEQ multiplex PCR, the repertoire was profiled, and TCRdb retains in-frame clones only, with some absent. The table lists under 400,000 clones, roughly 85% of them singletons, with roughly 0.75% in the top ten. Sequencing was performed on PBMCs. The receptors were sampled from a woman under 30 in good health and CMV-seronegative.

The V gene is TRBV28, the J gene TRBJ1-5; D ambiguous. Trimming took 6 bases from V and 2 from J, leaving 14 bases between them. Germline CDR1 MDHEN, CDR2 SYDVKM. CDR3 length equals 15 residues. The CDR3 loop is CASRPGGFRNQPQHF. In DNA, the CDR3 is TGTGCCAGCAGACCGGGTGGGTTTCGCAATCAGCCCCAGCATTTT.

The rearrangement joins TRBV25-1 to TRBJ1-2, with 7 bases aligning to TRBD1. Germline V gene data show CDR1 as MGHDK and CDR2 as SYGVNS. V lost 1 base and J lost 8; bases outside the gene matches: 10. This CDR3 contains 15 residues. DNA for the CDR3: TGTGCCAGCAGTGAATCCGGCAGGGGGGAAAAAGGCTACACCTTC. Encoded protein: CASSESGRGEKGYTF.

In DNA, the CDR3 is TGTGCCAGCAGGTACAGGGGATACACTGAAGCTTTCTTT. This gives the protein CASRYRGYTEAFF. The V gene is TRBV6-5, the J gene TRBJ1-1; 7 bases agree with TRBD1. From germline, CDR1 is MNHEY and CDR2 SVGAGI. J was trimmed by 3 bases and V by 6 bases; bases with no gene match: 4. The CDR3 length is 13 residues.

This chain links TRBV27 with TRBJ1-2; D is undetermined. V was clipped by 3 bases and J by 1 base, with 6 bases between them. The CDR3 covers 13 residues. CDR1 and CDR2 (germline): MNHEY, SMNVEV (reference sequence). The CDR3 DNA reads TGTGCCAGCAGTTTTTCCAGTAACTATGGCTACACCTTC. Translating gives CASSFSSNYGYTF.

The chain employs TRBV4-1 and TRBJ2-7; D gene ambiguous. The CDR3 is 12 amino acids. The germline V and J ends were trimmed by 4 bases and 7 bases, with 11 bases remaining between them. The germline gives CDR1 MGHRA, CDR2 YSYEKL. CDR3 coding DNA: TGCGCCAGCAGCCTACCATCGGAGGAGCAGTACTTC. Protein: CASSLPSEEQYF.

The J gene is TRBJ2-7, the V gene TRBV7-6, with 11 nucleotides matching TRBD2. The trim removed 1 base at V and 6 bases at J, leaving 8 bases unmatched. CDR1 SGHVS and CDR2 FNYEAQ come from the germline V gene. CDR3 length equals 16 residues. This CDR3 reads CASSLVGTSGTSEQYF. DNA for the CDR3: TGTGCCAGCAGCTTAGTTGGGACTAGCGGCACAAGCGAGCAGTACTTC.

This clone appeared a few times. The CDR3 DNA is TGTGCCAGCAGTGAGGCAGCGAACACCGGGGAGCTGTTTTTT. Encoded protein: CASSEAANTGELFF. The chain couples TRBV2 to TRBJ2-2, with unresolved D. The CDR3 totals 14 residues. Trimming cost V 3 bases and J 0 bases, with 5 bases left between them. Germline V gene lookup returns CDR1 SNHLY and CDR2 FYNNEI. Supplemented by reference TRBV2 and TRBJ2-2, the full variable domain reads EPEVTQTPSHQVTQMGQEVILRCVPISNHLYFYWYRQILGQKVEFLVSFYNNEISEKSEIFDDQFSVERPDGSNFTLKIRSTKLEDSAMYFCASSEAANTGELFFGEGSRLTVL.

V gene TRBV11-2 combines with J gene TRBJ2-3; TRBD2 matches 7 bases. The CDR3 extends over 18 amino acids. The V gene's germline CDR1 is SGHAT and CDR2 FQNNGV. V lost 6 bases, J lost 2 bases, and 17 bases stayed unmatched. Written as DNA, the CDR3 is TGTGCCAGCAGTGCCGGGGGGAGCCTAGCGAGGGTCACAGATACGCAGTATTTT. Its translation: CASSAGGSLARVTDTQYF.

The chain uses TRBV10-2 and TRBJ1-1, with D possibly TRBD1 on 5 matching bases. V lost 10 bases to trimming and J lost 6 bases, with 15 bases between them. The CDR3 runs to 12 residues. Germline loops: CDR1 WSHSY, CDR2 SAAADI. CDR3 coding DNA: TGCGCCACCTTACCGGGGGGAGCTGAAGCTTTCTTT. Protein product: CATLPGGAEAFF.

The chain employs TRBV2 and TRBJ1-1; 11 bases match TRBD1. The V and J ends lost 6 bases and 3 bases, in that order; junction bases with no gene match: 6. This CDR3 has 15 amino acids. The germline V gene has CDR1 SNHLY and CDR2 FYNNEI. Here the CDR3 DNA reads TGTGCCAGCAGGGGACAGGGGGTAGGGGACACTGAAGCTTTCTTT. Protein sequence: CASRGQGVGDTEAFF.

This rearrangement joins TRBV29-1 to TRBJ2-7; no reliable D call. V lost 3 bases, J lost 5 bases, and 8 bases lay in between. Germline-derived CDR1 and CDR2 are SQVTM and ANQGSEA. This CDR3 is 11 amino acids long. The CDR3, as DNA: TGCAGCGTTGATGCAGGTAACGAGCAGTACTTC. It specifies CSVDAGNEQYF.

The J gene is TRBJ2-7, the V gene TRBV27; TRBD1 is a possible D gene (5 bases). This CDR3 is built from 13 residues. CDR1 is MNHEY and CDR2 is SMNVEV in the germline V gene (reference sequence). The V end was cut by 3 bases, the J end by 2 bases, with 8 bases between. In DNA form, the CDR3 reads TGTGCCAGCAGTTTCAGGGTAGCCTACGAGCAGTACTTC. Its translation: CASSFRVAYEQYF.

CDR3: CASSPGGDTYNEQFF. CDR3 nucleotide sequence: TGTGCCAGCAGCCCGGGCGGGGATACGTACAATGAGCAGTTCTTC. J is TRBJ2-1 and V is TRBV7-6; D perhaps matches TRBD2 (6 bases). Germline CDR1 SGHVS, CDR2 FNYEAQ. Deletions cut 5 bases from V and 4 bases from J, with 15 bases between. This CDR3 is 15 amino acids long.

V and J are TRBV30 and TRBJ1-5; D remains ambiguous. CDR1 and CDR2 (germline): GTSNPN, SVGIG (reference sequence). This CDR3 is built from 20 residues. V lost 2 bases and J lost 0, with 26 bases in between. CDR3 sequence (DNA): TGTGCCTGGAGTTATAAGTTATCCGGGTCCACTCGCTCTAGCAATCAGCCCCAGCATTTT. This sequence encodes CAWSYKLSGSTRSSNQPQHF.